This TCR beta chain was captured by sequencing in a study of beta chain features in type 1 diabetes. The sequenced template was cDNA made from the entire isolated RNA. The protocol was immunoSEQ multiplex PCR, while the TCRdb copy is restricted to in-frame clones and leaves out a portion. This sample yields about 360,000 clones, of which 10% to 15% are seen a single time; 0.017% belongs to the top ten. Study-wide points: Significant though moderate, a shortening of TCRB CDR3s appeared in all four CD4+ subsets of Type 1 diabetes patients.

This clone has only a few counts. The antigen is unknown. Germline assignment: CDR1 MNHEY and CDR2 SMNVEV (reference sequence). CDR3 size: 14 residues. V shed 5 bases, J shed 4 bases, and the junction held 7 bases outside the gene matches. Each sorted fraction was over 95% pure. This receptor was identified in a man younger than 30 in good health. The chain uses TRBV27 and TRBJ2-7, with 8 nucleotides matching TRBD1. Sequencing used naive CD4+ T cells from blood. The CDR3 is CASSDGTGYYEQYF. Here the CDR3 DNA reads TGTGCCAGCAGTGACGGGACAGGCTATTACGAGCAGTACTTC.